This T cell receptor beta chain was found in a study of CD8+CD57+ T cells in acquired aplastic anemia. This clonotype showed up just a few times. TCR beta VDJ and CDR3 were profiled, and genomic DNA was the template. TCRdb called the reads again in MiXCR, with one record for every CDR3 protein. The table lists roughly 250,000 distinct CDR3 sequences, about 44% of them singletons. The CDR3 extends over 15 amino acids. The V and J ends lost 4 bases and 2 bases respectively, with 13 bases between them. Germline loops: CDR1 SGDLS, CDR2 YYNGEE. Patients chosen for sequencing had shown CD8+CD57+ cell expansion by flow cytometry. All patients had severe acquired aplastic anemia.

This chain connects TRBV9 to TRBJ1-5; D possibly corresponds to TRBD1 (5 bases). This receptor was taken from a human donor with aplastic anemia. The specimen was sorted CD4+, CD8+, or CD8+CD57+ T cells (not recorded which) from PBMCs. This chain's CDR3 is CASSTSGGGNQPQHF. In DNA, the CDR3 is TGTGCCAGCAGCACTAGCGGAGGGGGCAATCAGCCCCAGCATTTT.